This TCR beta chain was sequenced during a study of glioma-infiltrating T cells after dendritic cell vaccination. About the study: Patients had newly diagnosed or recurrent glioblastoma and received dendritic cell vaccines. Patients received three intradermal dendritic cell vaccine injections at biweekly intervals.

In regard to this clone: As yet, its antigen is unknown.

Blood PBMC samples: pre-vaccination, two weeks post third vaccination, and at tumor progression. Looked up from germline, CDR1 is SQVTM and CDR2 is ANQGSEA. Trimming took 5 bases from V and 5 from J, leaving 14 bases between them. The CDR3 is made up of 13 amino acids. General observations from the study: Survival was not directly related to TCR clonality in these patients.

The repertoire was sequenced with immunoSEQ multiplex PCR; TCRdb's copy has only in-frame clones and lacks some. The table lists tens of thousands of clones, around 84% of them singletons. The chain combines TRBV29-1 with TRBJ2-3, with D perhaps TRBD1 (6 bases). The TCR comes from a human donor with glioblastoma. Here the sequenced sample was blood, taken before dendritic cell vaccination. This CDR3 is CSVRTGSGDTQYF. The CDR3 DNA is TGCAGCGTTCGTACAGGGAGTGGAGATACGCAGTATTTT.